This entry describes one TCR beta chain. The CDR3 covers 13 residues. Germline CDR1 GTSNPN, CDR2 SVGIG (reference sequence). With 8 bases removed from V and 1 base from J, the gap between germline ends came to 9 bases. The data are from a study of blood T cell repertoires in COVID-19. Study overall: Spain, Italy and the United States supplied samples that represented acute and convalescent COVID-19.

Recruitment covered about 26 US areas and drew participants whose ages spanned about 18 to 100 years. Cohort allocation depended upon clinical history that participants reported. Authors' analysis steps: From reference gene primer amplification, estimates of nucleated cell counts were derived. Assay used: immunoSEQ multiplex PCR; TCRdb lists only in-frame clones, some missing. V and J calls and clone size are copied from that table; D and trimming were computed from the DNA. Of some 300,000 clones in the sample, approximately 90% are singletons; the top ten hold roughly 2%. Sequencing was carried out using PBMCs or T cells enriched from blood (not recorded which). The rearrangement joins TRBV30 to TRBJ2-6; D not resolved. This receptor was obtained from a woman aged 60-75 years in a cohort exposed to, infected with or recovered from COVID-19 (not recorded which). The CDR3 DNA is TGTGCCCGCGCCTTGTCTGGGGCCAACGTCCTGACTTTC. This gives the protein CARALSGANVLTF.